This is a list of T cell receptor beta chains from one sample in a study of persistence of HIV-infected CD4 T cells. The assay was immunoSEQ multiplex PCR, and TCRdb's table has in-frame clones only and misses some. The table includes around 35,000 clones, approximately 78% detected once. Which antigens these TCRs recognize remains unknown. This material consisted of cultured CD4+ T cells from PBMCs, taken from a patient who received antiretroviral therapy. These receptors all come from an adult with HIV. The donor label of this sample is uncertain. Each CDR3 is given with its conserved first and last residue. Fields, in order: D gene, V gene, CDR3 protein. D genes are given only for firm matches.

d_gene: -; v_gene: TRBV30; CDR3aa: CAWTQGSTQYF
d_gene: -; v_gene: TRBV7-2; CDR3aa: CASSGEGGNTIYF
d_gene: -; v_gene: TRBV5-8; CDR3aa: CASSPGRDFNQPQHF
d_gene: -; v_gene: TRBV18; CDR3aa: CASSPPGGARVEAFF
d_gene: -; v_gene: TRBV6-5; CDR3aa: CASSLGVFSGANVLTF
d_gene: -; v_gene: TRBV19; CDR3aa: CASSVRGVTNEKLFF
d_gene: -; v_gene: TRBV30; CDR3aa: CAWRGEFEKLFF
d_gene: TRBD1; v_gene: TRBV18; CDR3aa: CASSYRGPNEKLFF
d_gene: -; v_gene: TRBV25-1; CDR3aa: CASSEYGRGGSPLHF
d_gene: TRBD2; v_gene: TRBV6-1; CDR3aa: CASSRPGGSYNEQFF
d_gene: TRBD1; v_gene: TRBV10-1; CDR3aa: CASSESRAGGKTEAFF
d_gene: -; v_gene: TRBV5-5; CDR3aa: CASSFGQGDSPLHF
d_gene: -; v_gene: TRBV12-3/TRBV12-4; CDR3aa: CASSQNYEQYF
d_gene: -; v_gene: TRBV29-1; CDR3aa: CSVGTGNYEQYF
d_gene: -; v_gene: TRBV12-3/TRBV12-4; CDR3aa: CASRFTVGGSQHF
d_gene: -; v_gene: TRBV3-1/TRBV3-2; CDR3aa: CASSQSGGQGGNTIYF
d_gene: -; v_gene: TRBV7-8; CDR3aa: CASSFRASENIQYF
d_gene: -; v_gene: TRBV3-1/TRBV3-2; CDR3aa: CASSLNGRGYTF
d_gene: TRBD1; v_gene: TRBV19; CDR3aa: CASSIAFAGTARTEAFF
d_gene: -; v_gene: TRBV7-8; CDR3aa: CACSSGYGYTF
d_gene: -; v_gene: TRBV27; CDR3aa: CASSLTAGEQYF
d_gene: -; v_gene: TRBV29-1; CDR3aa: CSVGGAAGYTF